A single sample is the source of the 24 T cell receptor beta chains below, sequenced in a study of T cells in Graves' hyperthyroidism and ophthalmopathy. TCR beta CDR3 regions were amplified from RNA transcripts. HTBI primers drove first-round RT-PCR of the TCR CDR3. Via MiXCR, TCRdb re-called the multiplex PCR reads, giving one row per CDR3 protein. The sample consists of some 350,000 distinct CDR3 sequences, about a fifth of them appearing once. Sequencing input: blood. The receptors come from a woman younger than 35 with Graves' hyperthyroidism.

This clonotype was counted many times. J is TRBJ1-1 and V is TRBV29-1; no clear D gene. In germline, CDR1 is SQVTM, CDR2 ANQGSEA. Trimming took off 1 base at V and 5 bases at J, with 11 bases between the two ends. CDR3 size: 13 residues. CDR3 DNA sequence: TGCAGCGTTGAAGTGGTGTCTGGAACTGAAGCTTTCTTT. As protein: CSVEVVSGTEAFF.

This clonotype was seen many times. The chain couples TRBV12-3 or TRBV12-4 to TRBJ2-5; TRBD1 aligns across 8 bases. This CDR3 has 13 residues. The ends lost 6 bases at V and 5 bases at J; junction bases unmatched: 5. The DNA of the CDR3 is TGTGCCAGCAGGACAGGGGTTCGGGAGACCCAGTACTTC. This codes for CASRTGVRETQYF.

This clonotype has more than one count but fewer than ten. This may be a read error: a much more frequent sequence differs by one nucleotide. The chain employs TRBV5-1 and TRBJ1-3; D may be TRBD1 (5 bases). The CDR3 extends over 13 amino acids. Looked up from germline, CDR1 is SGHRS and CDR2 is YFSETQ. The CDR3 is CASSAQGGDTICF. In nucleotides, the CDR3 is TGCGCCAGCAGTGCGCAGGGAGGAGACACCATATGTTTT.

This clonotype has ten or more counts. The chain combines TRBV28 with TRBJ2-7; D is possibly TRBD1 or TRBD2 (5 bases each). Trimming took 8 bases from V and 3 from J, leaving 8 bases between them. There are 11 residues in the CDR3. Germline V lookup: CDR1 MDHEN, CDR2 SYDVKM. The CDR3 region is CASVGGYEQYF. The DNA for the CDR3 is TGTGCCAGCGTTGGGGGCTACGAGCAGTACTTC.

Ten or more counts support this clonotype. The chain couples TRBV5-1 to TRBJ2-7; 7 positions agree with TRBD2. Trimming cost V 4 bases and J 2 bases; bases outside gene matches: 6. Germline CDR1 reads SGHRS; CDR2 reads YFSETQ. The CDR3 has 14 residues. In DNA form, the CDR3 reads TGCGCCAGCAGCAGGGACTACCCTGCCTACGAGCAGTACTTC. It is translated as CASSRDYPAYEQYF.

This clonotype was observed many times. The chain has TRBV6-5 and TRBJ1-2; unclear D gene. CDR3 length: 15 residues. The V gene lost 0 bases and the J gene lost 3 bases, with 11 bases spanning the gap. Germline CDR1 is MNHEY and CDR2 is SVGAGI. The chain's CDR3 is CASSYSPLVHYGYTF. The CDR3 bases are TGTGCCAGCAGTTACTCGCCCCTTGTCCACTATGGCTACACCTTC.

The sample holds many counts of this clonotype. The V and J genes are TRBV2 and TRBJ1-2; D call uncertain. The CDR3 totals 14 residues. Looked up from germline, CDR1 is SNHLY and CDR2 is FYNNEI. The V and J ends lost 6 bases and 0 bases respectively, with 11 bases between them. CDR3 region: CASRASPANYGYTF. CDR3 nucleotides: TGTGCCAGCAGGGCGTCTCCCGCTAACTATGGCTACACCTTC. The full variable domain, completed using reference TRBV2 and TRBJ1-2, is EPEVTQTPSHQVTQMGQEVILRCVPISNHLYFYWYRQILGQKVEFLVSFYNNEISEKSEIFDDQFSVERPDGSNFTLKIRSTKLEDSAMYFCASRASPANYGYTFGSGTRLTVV.

This clonotype was detected ten times or more. This chain joins TRBV27 and TRBJ1-2; D not resolved. With 5 bases removed from V and 7 bases from J, the gap between germline ends came to 14 bases. The CDR3 extends over 13 amino acids. CDR1 is MNHEY, CDR2 SMNVEV, per germline (reference sequence). The CDR3 protein is CASSPLGGTGYTF. The CDR3 coding sequence is TGTGCCAGCAGTCCGCTCGGCGGTACTGGCTACACCTTC.

This clonotype was counted at least ten times. The chain combines TRBV27 with TRBJ1-1; D call uncertain. The CDR3 covers 14 residues. CDR1 is MNHEY and CDR2 is SMNVEV in the germline V gene (reference sequence). V shed 0 bases and J shed 1 base, with 6 bases lying between them. In DNA form, the CDR3 reads TGTGCCAGCAGTTTATCGTTAGGGAACACTGAAGCTTTCTTT. It translates to CASSLSLGNTEAFF.

This clonotype was observed many times. This chain links TRBV27 with TRBJ1-3; D is unresolved. The germline V gene encodes CDR1 MNHEY and CDR2 SMNVEV (reference sequence). V shed 5 bases and J shed 3 bases, with 11 bases lying between them. The CDR3 spans 14 residues. CDR3 region: CASSLVLGGNTIYF. In nucleotides, the CDR3 is TGTGCCAGCAGTCTGGTACTGGGTGGAAACACCATATATTTT.

This clonotype was counted a few times. The chain links TRBV5-1 to TRBJ2-5; possible D gene TRBD2, 5 bases. The CDR3 has 15 residues. V was cut by 0 bases and J by 7 bases, with 16 bases left in between. Germline assignment: CDR1 SGHRS and CDR2 YFSETQ. The DNA for the CDR3 is TGCGCCAGCAGCTTGGTTGCTAGCAGGACGGGGACCCAGTACTTC. Residues: CASSLVASRTGTQYF.

This clonotype was counted ten times or more. CDR3 DNA: TGCAGTGCTAGGGAGACAGGGCACACTGAAGCTTTCTTT. This translates into CSARETGHTEAFF. V and J are TRBV20-1 and TRBJ1-1; 7 bases agree with TRBD1. This CDR3 region has 13 residues. The junction had 4 bases not matched to a gene; V was cut back by 3 bases and J by 3 bases. Germline loops: CDR1 DFQATT, CDR2 SNEGSKA (reference sequence).

This clonotype was found a few times. This sequence joins TRBV9 and TRBJ1-1; weak D call: TRBD1 (6 bases). The ends were cut back, 7 bases at V and 1 base at J, with 14 bases in the middle. There are 14 residues in the CDR3. Germline assignment: CDR1 SGDLS and CDR2 YYNGEE. CDR3: CASGRTEGNTEAFF. CDR3 sequence (DNA): TGTGCCAGCGGTCGGACAGAGGGGAACACTGAAGCTTTCTTT.

CDR3 residues: CASSILIAGQQETQYF. The DNA for the CDR3 is TGTGCCAGTAGTATTTTGATAGCGGGGCAGCAAGAGACCCAGTACTTC. This chain uses TRBV19 with TRBJ2-5, with 8 nucleotides matching TRBD2. Germline trimming cut 3 bases from V and 2 bases from J; bases unmatched to any gene: 8. CDR1 is LNHDA, CDR2 SQIVND, per germline (reference sequence). CDR3 length equals 16 residues.

In its sample, this clonotype was seen many times. The chain carries TRBV29-1 and TRBJ1-1; D unresolved. Trimming shortened V by 1 base and J by 1 base, and 4 bases separated the two germline ends. The CDR3 extends over 12 amino acids. Germline-derived CDR1 and CDR2 are SQVTM and ANQGSEA. Here the CDR3 reads CSVEAGNTEAFF. The CDR3 DNA is TGCAGCGTTGAAGCCGGGAACACTGAAGCTTTCTTT.

This clonotype was counted ten times or more. In DNA form, the CDR3 reads TGTGCCAGCAGCTTAGTGAGGGGATGGGCCAAAAACATTCAGTACTTC. Residues: CASSLVRGWAKNIQYF. The rearrangement uses TRBV11-2 and TRBJ2-4; D possibly matches TRBD1 or TRBD2 (5 bases each). The CDR3 has 16 amino acids. Trimming took off 1 base at V and 1 base at J, with 11 bases between the two ends. From germline, CDR1 is SGHAT and CDR2 FQNNGV.

In this sample, this clonotype turned up a few times. The rearrangement joins TRBV30 to TRBJ1-1; no firm D call. The germline gives CDR1 GTSNPN, CDR2 SVGIG (reference sequence). The CDR3 is 15 amino acids. Trimming took off 3 bases at V and 4 bases at J, with 18 bases between the two ends. The CDR3 spells CAWRPFQVSGTEAFF. DNA of the CDR3: TGTGCCTGGAGACCGTTCCAGGTTTCAGGCACTGAAGCTTTCTTT.

The chain employs TRBV11-2 and TRBJ2-5, with 10 bases aligning to TRBD2. The germline V gene has CDR1 SGHAT and CDR2 FQNNGV. The length of the CDR3 is 14 residues. Trimming at V came to 2 bases and at J to 8 bases, leaving 5 bases not matched to a gene. CDR3 loop: CASSLSGTSATQYF. The DNA for the CDR3 is TGTGCCAGCAGCTTATCCGGGACTAGCGCCACCCAGTACTTC.

This clonotype has just a few counts. This chain links TRBV10-2 with TRBJ2-5; the D gene is possibly TRBD2 (6 bases). The V end lost 6 bases, the J end lost 4 bases, and 12 bases lay between the germline ends. Germline V gives CDR1 WSHSY, CDR2 SAAADI. CDR3 length equals 13 residues. The CDR3 nucleotides read TGCGCCAGCAGCGAACTAGCTTCAGAGACCCAGTACTTC. Translating gives CASSELASETQYF.

This clonotype was detected a few times. V gene TRBV13 combines with J gene TRBJ2-5; the D call may be TRBD1 or TRBD2 (5 bases each). Per the germline V gene, CDR1 is PRHDT and CDR2 is FYEKMQ (reference sequence). The CDR3 is 18 amino acids. The V and J ends lost 3 bases and 3 bases respectively, with 23 bases between them. The CDR3 reads CASSFFGPRDLREETQYF. DNA of the CDR3: TGTGCCAGCAGCTTTTTTGGTCCCCGGGACCTAAGGGAAGAGACCCAGTACTTC.

This clonotype was counted at least ten times. The chain uses TRBV24-1 and TRBJ1-2; D is unresolved. The CDR3 totals 11 residues. The germline CDR1 and CDR2 sequences are KGHDR and SFDVKD. V was pared by 4 bases and J by 8 bases, with 7 bases between. This chain's CDR3 is CATSESGGYTF. The CDR3 nucleotides are TGTGCCACCAGTGAATCCGGGGGCTACACCTTC.

The chain recombines TRBV20-1 with TRBJ2-7; TRBD2 aligns across 14 bases. V lost 6 bases to trimming and J lost 7 bases; unmatched junction nucleotides: 11. The germline CDR1 and CDR2 sequences are DFQATT and SNEGSKA (reference sequence). The CDR3 loop spans 15 amino acids. The CDR3 DNA is TGCAGTGCCATCCCCGGGACTAGCGGGAGTAAAGAGCAGTACTTC. Protein: CSAIPGTSGSKEQYF.

A note on this clonotype: At one of its ends the junction is not consistent with the germline gene, which may arise from a read error. This chain joins TRBV7-9 and TRBJ2-7, with D possibly being TRBD2 (5 bases). The CDR3 consists of 13 residues. CDR1 SEHNR and CDR2 FQNEAQ come from the germline V gene (reference sequence). The CDR3 loop is CASSLGTLYGQYF. For the CDR3, the DNA is TGTGCCAGCAGCTTAGGGACTCTCTACGGGCAGTACTTC.

This chain joins TRBV18 and TRBJ1-3, with no clear D. The V end lost 3 bases, the J end lost 0 bases, and 9 bases lay between the germline ends. Per the germline V gene, CDR1 is KGHSH and CDR2 is LQKENI. The CDR3 length is 15 residues. The CDR3 loop is CASSPPALSGNTIYF. CDR3 sequence (DNA): TGTGCCAGCTCACCCCCCGCCCTCTCTGGAAACACCATATATTTT.